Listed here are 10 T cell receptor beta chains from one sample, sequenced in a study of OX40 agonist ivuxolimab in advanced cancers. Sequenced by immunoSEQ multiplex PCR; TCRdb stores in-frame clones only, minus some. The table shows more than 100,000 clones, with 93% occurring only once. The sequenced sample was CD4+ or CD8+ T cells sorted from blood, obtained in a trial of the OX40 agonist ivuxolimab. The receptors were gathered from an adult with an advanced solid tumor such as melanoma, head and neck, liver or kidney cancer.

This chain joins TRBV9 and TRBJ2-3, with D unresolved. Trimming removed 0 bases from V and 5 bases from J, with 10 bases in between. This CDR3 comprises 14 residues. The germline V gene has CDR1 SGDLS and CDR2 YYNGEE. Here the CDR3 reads CASSVAQRGDTQYF. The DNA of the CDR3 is TGTGCCAGCAGCGTAGCACAGCGAGGAGATACGCAGTATTTT.

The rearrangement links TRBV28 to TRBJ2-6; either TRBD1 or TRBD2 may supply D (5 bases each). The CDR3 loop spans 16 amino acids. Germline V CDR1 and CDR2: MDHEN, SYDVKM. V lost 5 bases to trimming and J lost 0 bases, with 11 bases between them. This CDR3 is CASSRTGHSGANVLTF. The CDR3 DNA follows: TGTGCCAGCAGTAGAACGGGGCACTCTGGGGCCAACGTCCTGACTTTC.

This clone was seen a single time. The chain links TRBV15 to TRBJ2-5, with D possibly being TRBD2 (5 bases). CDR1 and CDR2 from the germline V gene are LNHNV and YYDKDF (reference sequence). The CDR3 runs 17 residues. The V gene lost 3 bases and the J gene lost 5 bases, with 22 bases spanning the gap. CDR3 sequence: CATSRDLKRDRRETQYF. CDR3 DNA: TGTGCCACCAGCAGGGACTTAAAGCGAGATCGCAGGGAGACCCAGTACTTC.

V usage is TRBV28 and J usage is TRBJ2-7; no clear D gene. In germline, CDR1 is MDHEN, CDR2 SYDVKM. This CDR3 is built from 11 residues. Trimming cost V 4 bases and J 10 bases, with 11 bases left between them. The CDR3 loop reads CASSSVQIQYF. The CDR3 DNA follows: TGTGCCAGCAGTTCGGTACAGATACAGTACTTC.

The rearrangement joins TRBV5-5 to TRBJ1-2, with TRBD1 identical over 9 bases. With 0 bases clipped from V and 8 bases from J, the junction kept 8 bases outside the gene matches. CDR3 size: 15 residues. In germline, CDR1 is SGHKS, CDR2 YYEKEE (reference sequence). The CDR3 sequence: CASSLGTGVTGGYTF. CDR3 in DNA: TGTGCCAGCAGCTTGGGGACAGGGGTAACGGGGGGCTACACCTTC.

CDR3: CASSRFGEGAFF. CDR3 DNA: TGTGCCAGCAGCCGCTTCGGTGAGGGAGCTTTCTTT. This chain uses TRBV6-5 with TRBJ1-1; D not resolved. This CDR3 comprises 12 residues. Germline-derived CDR1 and CDR2 are MNHEY and SVGAGI. Trimming stripped 6 bases from V and 10 bases from J, with 15 bases between.

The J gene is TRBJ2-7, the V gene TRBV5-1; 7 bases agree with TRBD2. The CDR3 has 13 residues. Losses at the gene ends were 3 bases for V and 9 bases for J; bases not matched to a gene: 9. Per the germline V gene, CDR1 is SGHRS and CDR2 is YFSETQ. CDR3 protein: CASSSGLERGQYF. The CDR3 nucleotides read TGCGCCAGCAGCTCTGGACTAGAGCGTGGGCAGTACTTC.

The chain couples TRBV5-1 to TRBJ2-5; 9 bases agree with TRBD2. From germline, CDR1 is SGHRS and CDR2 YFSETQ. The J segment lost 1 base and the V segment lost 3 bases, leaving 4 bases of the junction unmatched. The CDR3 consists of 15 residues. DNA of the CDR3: TGCGCCAGCAGCTCAGGGACTAGCTCCCAAGAGACCCAGTACTTC. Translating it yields CASSSGTSSQETQYF.

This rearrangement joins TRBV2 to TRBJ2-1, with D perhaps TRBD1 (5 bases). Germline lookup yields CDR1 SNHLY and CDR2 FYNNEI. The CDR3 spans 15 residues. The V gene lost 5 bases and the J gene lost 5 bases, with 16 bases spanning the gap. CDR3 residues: CASSTQGFSDNEQFF. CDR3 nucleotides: TGTGCCAGCAGTACTCAGGGATTTTCCGACAATGAGCAGTTCTTC.

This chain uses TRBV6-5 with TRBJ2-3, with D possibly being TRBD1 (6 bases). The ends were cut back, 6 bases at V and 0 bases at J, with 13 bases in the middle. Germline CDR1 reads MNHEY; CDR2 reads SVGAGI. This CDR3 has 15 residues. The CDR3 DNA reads TGTGCCAGCAGCTTTAGACAGGACAGCACAGATACGCAGTATTTT. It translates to CASSFRQDSTDTQYF.